The sample holds one count of the clone carrying this T cell receptor (beta chain). Before treatment, baseline tumor tissue was collected for sequencing. Using immunoSEQ multiplex PCR, the repertoire was profiled, and TCRdb retains in-frame clones only, with some absent. The sample consists of about 7,200 clones, 70% to 85% of them appearing once. The data are from a study of circulating tumor DNA in untreated peripheral T-cell lymphoma. The sequence came from a human donor with peripheral T-cell lymphoma. The sequenced material came from tumor tissue.

As DNA, the CDR3 is TGTGCCAGTAGTGTAACGACAGGGCGGGAGCAGTACTTC. Amino acids: CASSVTTGREQYF. This chain links TRBV19 with TRBJ2-7, with 7 bases matching TRBD1. CDR1 and CDR2 from the germline V gene are LNHDA and SQIVND (reference sequence). With 5 bases clipped from V and 7 bases from J, the junction kept 8 bases outside the gene matches. The CDR3 consists of 13 residues.